The rows below give T cell receptor beta chains drawn from one sample of a study of T cells in Graves' hyperthyroidism and ophthalmopathy. TCRdb re-called the multiplex PCR reads with MiXCR, one entry per CDR3 protein. The data show approximately 420,000 distinct CDR3 sequences, with about 15% seen just once and about 31% held by the top ten. Sequenced: blood. The receptor set was obtained from a woman aged 30 to 39 with Graves' hyperthyroidism. Both conserved end residues are part of each CDR3.

v_call: TRBV6-2/TRBV6-3
j_call: TRBJ1-5
cdr3_aa: CASSENGGDRAQPQHF

v_call: TRBV11-2
j_call: TRBJ1-1
cdr3_aa: CASSSTGAAGRNTEAFF

v_call: TRBV19
j_call: TRBJ2-1
cdr3_aa: CASKDFGGTGSYNEQFF

v_call: TRBV28
j_call: TRBJ2-5
cdr3_aa: CALLSAGADSNTQYF

v_call: TRBV7-9
j_call: TRBJ2-4
cdr3_aa: CASGPFPIKGAKNIQYF

v_call: TRBV30
j_call: TRBJ2-7
cdr3_aa: CAWSKGLAVYEQYF

v_call: TRBV20-1
j_call: TRBJ2-5
cdr3_aa: CSADQGRQETQYF

v_call: TRBV6-1
j_call: TRBJ2-5
cdr3_aa: CASMAGEDETQYF

v_call: TRBV3-1
j_call: TRBJ2-1
cdr3_aa: CASSHRPMEQFF

v_call: TRBV28
j_call: TRBJ2-2
cdr3_aa: CASSLGRWELFF

v_call: TRBV24-1
j_call: TRBJ2-2
cdr3_aa: CATRASGGGTNTGELFF

v_call: TRBV7-9
j_call: TRBJ2-7
cdr3_aa: CASSLGSGKEQYF

v_call: TRBV19
j_call: TRBJ1-2
cdr3_aa: CASTPSGPLGYTF

v_call: TRBV28
j_call: TRBJ2-3
cdr3_aa: CASSIIAGGGTDTQYF

v_call: TRBV28
j_call: TRBJ2-1
cdr3_aa: CAVGRLSQGEQFF

v_call: TRBV28
j_call: TRBJ2-7
cdr3_aa: CASISRDSLYEQYF

v_call: TRBV20-1
j_call: TRBJ1-6
cdr3_aa: CSARGTGYSPLHF

v_call: TRBV6-1
j_call: TRBJ2-1
cdr3_aa: CASSDPQGETSFNEQFF

v_call: TRBV28
j_call: TRBJ1-4
cdr3_aa: CASGPGGTNEKLFF

v_call: TRBV5-1
j_call: TRBJ1-4
cdr3_aa: CASSWGQDNEKLFF